The 29 T cell receptor beta chains below all came from one sample that was sequenced in a study of blood T cell repertoires in COVID-19. Repertoires were generated with immunoSEQ multiplex PCR, while TCRdb's copy carries only in-frame clones and drops some. The top ten hold roughly 14% of the sample, which has about 34,000 clones, 60% to 80% seen once. The sample taken for sequencing was peripheral blood. These receptors were obtained from a man older than 75 with active or convalescent COVID-19.

The gene calls are TRBV10-3 and TRBJ2-1; a weak D match, TRBD1 (6 bases). Germline CDR1 reads ENHRY; CDR2 reads SYGVKD. The CDR3 contains 11 residues. Trimming shortened V by 7 bases and J by 7 bases, and 8 bases separated the two germline ends. CDR3 amino acids: CAITQGNEQFF. DNA for the CDR3: TGTGCCATCACCCAGGGGAATGAGCAGTTCTTC.

The chain recombines TRBV28 with TRBJ2-7; 7 bases fit TRBD1. Losses at the gene ends were 10 bases for V and 6 bases for J; bases not matched to a gene: 15. Germline lookup yields CDR1 MDHEN and CDR2 SYDVKM. The CDR3 totals 14 residues. CDR3 sequence (DNA): TGTGCCAACTTCGACAGGGCCCCACTGGGCGAGCAGTACTTC. Its translation: CANFDRAPLGEQYF.

V is TRBV14 and J is TRBJ2-7; 9 nucleotides align to TRBD1. With V trimmed by 9 bases and J by 7 bases, 16 bases remained unmatched. Looked up from germline, CDR1 is SGHDN and CDR2 is FVKESK. CDR3 length: 15 residues. DNA of the CDR3: TGTGCCAGGAAAGCTATACAGGGGGCGATCATTGAGCAGTACTTC. This encodes CARKAIQGAIIEQYF. The variable domain in full, completed from reference TRBV14 and TRBJ2-7, reads EAGVTQFPSHSVIEKGQTVTLRCDPISGHDNLYWYRRVMGKEIKFLLHFVKESKQDESGMPNNRFLAERTGGTYSTLKVQPAELEDSGVYFCARKAIQGAIIEQYFGPGTRLTVT.

A few counts support this clone. The chain recombines TRBV7-9 with TRBJ2-7, with 9 bases that match TRBD1. V lost 4 bases, J lost 4 bases, and 11 bases stayed unmatched. The CDR3 is 16 amino acids. Germline assignment: CDR1 SEHNR and CDR2 FQNEAQ (reference sequence). Written as DNA, the CDR3 is TGTGCCAGCAGCTCAATATGGACAGGGGACGAATACGAGCAGTACTTC. Translation: CASSSIWTGDEYEQYF.

The chain joins TRBV5-1 to TRBJ2-3, with D maybe TRBD2 (6 bases). V dropped 0 bases and J dropped 4 bases, with 12 bases sitting between them. From germline, CDR1 is SGHRS and CDR2 YFSETQ. The CDR3 loop spans 15 amino acids. The CDR3 sequence: CASSLELGEADTQYF. As DNA, the CDR3 is TGCGCCAGCAGCTTGGAGCTGGGGGAGGCAGATACGCAGTATTTT.

CDR3 amino acids: CASSPPTSGDYNEQFF. The CDR3 DNA reads as TGTGCCAGCTCACCACCGACTAGCGGGGATTACAATGAGCAGTTCTTC. The chain has TRBV18 and TRBJ2-1; 11 bases align to TRBD2. The germline gives CDR1 KGHSH, CDR2 LQKENI. The CDR3 length is 16 residues. J was trimmed by 4 bases and V by 0 bases; bases with no gene match: 2. Together with reference TRBV18 and TRBJ2-1, the CDR3 gives the full variable domain: NAGVMQNPRHLVRRRGQEARLRCSPMKGHSHVYWYRQLPEEGLKFMVYLQKENIIDESGMPKERFSAEFPKEGPSILRIQQVVRGDSAAYFCASSPPTSGDYNEQFFGPGTRLTVL.

The chain recombines TRBV14 with TRBJ1-6; D call uncertain. Germline V lookup: CDR1 SGHDN, CDR2 FVKESK. The CDR3 runs to 15 residues. The V end was cut by 4 bases, the J end by 7 bases, with 14 bases between. Written as DNA, the CDR3 is TGTGCCAGCAGCCTAAACCGAGGCCCCAATTCACCCCTCCACTTT. Translated, it gives CASSLNRGPNSPLHF.

This chain links TRBV12-3 or TRBV12-4 with TRBJ2-7, with 8 bases fitting TRBD1. J was trimmed by 3 bases and V by 8 bases; bases with no gene match: 6. This CDR3 contains 13 residues. The CDR3 reads CASGQGRGYEQYF. Written as DNA, the CDR3 is TGTGCCAGCGGACAGGGTCGAGGCTACGAGCAGTACTTC.

The rearrangement links TRBV28 to TRBJ2-4; 10 nucleotides line up with TRBD2. V lost 4 bases and J lost 1; bases outside the gene matches: 19. This CDR3 contains 21 residues. Germline-derived CDR1 and CDR2 are MDHEN and SYDVKM. Written as DNA, the CDR3 is TGTGCCAGCAGTTGGTCGCGACTAGCGGGTGACCGCCGCGGGGCCAAAAACATTCAGTACTTC. Encoded protein: CASSWSRLAGDRRGAKNIQYF.

The chain joins TRBV7-9 to TRBJ2-1, with TRBD1 identical over 7 bases. The CDR3 has 14 amino acids. Germline V gene data show CDR1 as SEHNR and CDR2 as FQNEAQ (reference sequence). After removal of 6 bases from V and 4 bases from J, the junction contained 6 bases not matched to a gene. The CDR3 here is CASRGQAVYNEQFF. The CDR3 region has the DNA TGTGCCAGCAGAGGACAGGCGGTATACAATGAGCAGTTCTTC.

The rearrangement joins TRBV28 to TRBJ2-7; 9 nucleotides align to TRBD1. V lost 6 bases and J lost 6; bases outside the gene matches: 6. The CDR3 runs 13 residues. The germline gives CDR1 MDHEN, CDR2 SYDVKM. CDR3: CASSWTGVSEQYF. CDR3 sequence (DNA): TGTGCCAGCAGCTGGACAGGGGTTAGCGAGCAGTACTTC.

The chain links TRBV5-6 to TRBJ2-5, with D unresolved. The V gene's germline CDR1 is SGHDT and CDR2 YYEEEE. V lost 2 bases and J 2 bases, leaving 7 bases between the germline ends. CDR3 size: 13 residues. CDR3 DNA sequence: TGTGCCAGCAGCTTAACAAGTCAAGAGACCCAGTACTTC. Translation: CASSLTSQETQYF.

Only one count was recorded for this clone. CDR3 bases: TGTGCCTGGAGGGAACTAGCGGGATTTGGATCCACGCAGTATTTT. This gives the protein CAWRELAGFGSTQYF. The chain recombines TRBV30 with TRBJ2-3; 10 nucleotides match TRBD2. J was trimmed by 9 bases and V by 3 bases; bases with no gene match: 12. The CDR3 contains 15 residues. Germline CDR1 is GTSNPN and CDR2 is SVGIG (reference sequence).

This rearrangement joins TRBV7-9 to TRBJ1-4; TRBD1 aligns across 8 bases. Trimming removed 2 bases from V and 7 bases from J; junction bases left unmatched: 9. Germline assignment: CDR1 SEHNR and CDR2 FQNEAQ (reference sequence). CDR3 length: 16 amino acids. The CDR3 coding sequence is TGTGCCAGCAGCTTAATGGGTCAGGGGGCGGGTGAAAAACTGTTTTTT. Its translation is CASSLMGQGAGEKLFF.

The chain employs TRBV19 and TRBJ1-6; 9 bases align to TRBD1. Germline trimming cut 4 bases from V and 9 bases from J; bases unmatched to any gene: 4. The germline V gene encodes CDR1 LNHDA and CDR2 SQIVND (reference sequence). The CDR3 length is 14 residues. CDR3 DNA: TGTGCCAGTAGTAGCACAGGGGGCTCTTCACCCCTCCACTTT. It codes for CASSSTGGSSPLHF. Filled out from reference TRBV19 and TRBJ1-6, the complete variable domain reads DGGITQSPKYLFRKEGQNVTLSCEQNLNHDAMYWYRQDPGQGLRLIYYSQIVNDFQKGDIAEGYSVSREKKESFPLTVTSAQKNPTAFYLCASSSTGGSSPLHFGNGTRLTVT.

This chain connects TRBV4-1 to TRBJ1-1; no firm D call. The CDR3 is 19 amino acids. Germline CDR1 reads MGHRA; CDR2 reads YSYEKL. V was cut by 2 bases and J by 1 base, with 23 bases left in between. As DNA, the CDR3 is TGCGCCAGCAGCCAAAGTTCAGAAGTGTACAGTGAACAGAACACTGAAGCTTTCTTT. Translated: CASSQSSEVYSEQNTEAFF.

The chain joins TRBV28 to TRBJ2-2; 7 bases are a match to TRBD1. The CDR3 covers 14 residues. The V gene end was trimmed by 3 bases and the J gene end by 10 bases; junction bases not matched to a gene: 8. Germline V lookup: CDR1 MDHEN, CDR2 SYDVKM. The CDR3 loop is CASSLRQGIEELFF. Here the CDR3 DNA reads TGTGCCAGCAGTTTGAGACAGGGTATTGAGGAGCTGTTTTTT. The variable domain in full, completed from reference TRBV28 and TRBJ2-2, reads DVKVTQSSRYLVKRTGEKVFLECVQDMDHENMFWYRQDPGLGLRLIYFSYDVKMKEKGDIPEGYSVSREKKERFSLILESASTNQTSMYLCASSLRQGIEELFFGEGSRLTVL.

This clone was detected only a few times. The CDR3 loop is CSVVEGEYEQYF. DNA for the CDR3: TGCAGCGTTGTTGAGGGGGAATACGAGCAGTACTTC. The chain employs TRBV29-1 and TRBJ2-7; possibly TRBD1 for D (6 bases). CDR1 and CDR2 from the germline V gene are SQVTM and ANQGSEA. The CDR3 sequence is 12 residues long. V lost 4 bases and J 4 bases, leaving 11 bases between the germline ends.

This sequence joins TRBV15 and TRBJ1-2, with 10 nucleotides matching TRBD1. CDR1 is LNHNV, CDR2 YYDKDF, per germline (reference sequence). V lost 0 bases, J lost 1 base, and 11 bases stayed unmatched. The CDR3 contains 19 residues. The CDR3 sequence: CATSRDLSTGGGVNYGYTF. As DNA, the CDR3 is TGTGCCACCAGCAGAGATCTTTCGACAGGGGGCGGGGTTAACTATGGCTACACCTTC. Full variable domain (missing parts from reference TRBV15 and TRBJ1-2): DAMVIQNPRYQVTQFGKPVTLSCSQTLNHNVMYWYQQKSSQAPKLLFHYYDKDFNNEADTPDNFQSRRPNTSFCFLDIRSPGLGDTAMYLCATSRDLSTGGGVNYGYTFGSGTRLTVV.

This chain connects TRBV11-2 to TRBJ2-3, with D perhaps TRBD2 (6 bases). The CDR3 is 15 residues long. Germline assignment: CDR1 SGHAT and CDR2 FQNNGV. Trimming left V 7 bases short and J 4 bases short, with 18 bases between. The CDR3 sequence is CASTRASWGADTQYF. The CDR3 bases are TGTGCCAGCACTCGCGCTAGCTGGGGGGCAGATACGCAGTATTTT.

V and J are TRBV11-2 and TRBJ2-5, with 7 bases identical to TRBD1. In germline, CDR1 is SGHAT, CDR2 FQNNGV. V shed 1 base, J shed 5 bases, and the junction held 10 bases outside the gene matches. CDR3 length: 16 residues. The CDR3 protein is CASSLGVQGSWETQYF. CDR3 nucleotide sequence: TGTGCCAGCAGCTTAGGTGTACAGGGGTCATGGGAGACCCAGTACTTC.

V is TRBV7-2 and J is TRBJ1-3; D is uncertain. Trimming left V 7 bases short and J 0 bases short, with 10 bases between. Germline V gene data show CDR1 as SGHTA and CDR2 as FQGNSA. There are 14 residues in the CDR3. For the CDR3, the DNA is TGTGCCAGCACCGCCGGTATCTCTGGAAACACCATATATTTT. This gives the protein CASTAGISGNTIYF.

The chain has TRBV10-1 and TRBJ2-7; the D is unclear. Deletions cut 3 bases from V and 4 bases from J, with 13 bases between. The CDR3 length is 14 residues. CDR1 is WNHNN and CDR2 is SYGVQD in the germline V gene (reference sequence). In nucleotides, the CDR3 is TGCGCCAGCAGTGACCACAGTTCTCCTTACGAGCAGTACTTC. Translated: CASSDHSSPYEQYF.

J is TRBJ2-1 and V is TRBV5-4; 12 nucleotides agree with TRBD2. The CDR3 totals 15 residues. With 4 bases clipped from V and 9 bases from J, the junction kept 8 bases outside the gene matches. The germline CDR1 and CDR2 sequences are SGHNT and YYREEE (reference sequence). The CDR3 DNA is TGTGCCAGCAGCACGGGGGGACTAGCGGGTTTTGAGCAGTTCTTC. Protein product: CASSTGGLAGFEQFF.

This chain links TRBV6-5 with TRBJ2-7; D unclear. The ends were cut back, 1 base at V and 5 bases at J, with 12 bases in the middle. CDR1 is MNHEY, CDR2 SVGAGI, per germline. CDR3 size: 14 residues. CDR3 coding DNA: TGTGCCAGCAGTTACTTGGGTGAGAGGCACGAGCAGTACTTC. Protein product: CASSYLGERHEQYF.

CDR3 sequence: CASSHNTGVGGYTF. Written as DNA, the CDR3 is TGTGCCAGCAGCCATAATACAGGGGTTGGGGGCTACACCTTC. The rearrangement joins TRBV5-4 to TRBJ1-2, with TRBD1 matching 7 bases. Germline CDR1 and CDR2: SGHNT and YYREEE (reference sequence). With 4 bases clipped from V and 8 bases from J, the junction kept 11 bases outside the gene matches. This CDR3 contains 14 residues.

The gene calls are TRBV4-3 and TRBJ1-6; possibly TRBD1 for D (6 bases). The CDR3 extends over 16 amino acids. From germline, CDR1 is LGHNA and CDR2 YSLEER. V lost 4 bases to trimming and J lost 9 bases, with 19 bases between them. The CDR3 sequence: CASSPRSGGAGSPLHF. The CDR3 region has the DNA TGCGCCAGCAGCCCAAGGTCGGGGGGCGCGGGTTCACCCCTCCACTTT.

The chain has TRBV5-1 and TRBJ2-2, with D tentatively TRBD1 (5 bases). Trimming stripped 3 bases from V and 5 bases from J, with 11 bases between. The CDR3 runs 14 residues. Germline CDR1 SGHRS, CDR2 YFSETQ. The CDR3 bases are TGCGCCAGCAGCTATAAGACAGTTACCGGGGAGCTGTTTTTT. Translating gives CASSYKTVTGELFF.

This clone was recorded once. This chain connects TRBV30 to TRBJ1-2; D is possibly TRBD1 (6 bases). Per germline, CDR1 GTSNPN and CDR2 SVGIG (reference sequence). V shed 2 bases and J shed 7 bases, with 11 bases lying between them. This CDR3 region has 12 residues. For the CDR3, the DNA is TGTGCCTGGAGTACAGGGTCTGGTGGCTACACCTTC. Its translation is CAWSTGSGGYTF.